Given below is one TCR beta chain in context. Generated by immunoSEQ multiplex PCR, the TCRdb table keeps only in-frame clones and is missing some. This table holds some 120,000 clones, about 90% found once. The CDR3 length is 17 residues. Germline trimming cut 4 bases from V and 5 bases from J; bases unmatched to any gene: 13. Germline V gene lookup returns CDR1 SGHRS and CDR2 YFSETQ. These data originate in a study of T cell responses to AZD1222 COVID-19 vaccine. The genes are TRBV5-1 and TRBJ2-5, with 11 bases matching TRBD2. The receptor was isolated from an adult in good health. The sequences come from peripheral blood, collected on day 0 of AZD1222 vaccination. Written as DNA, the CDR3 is TGCGCCAGCAGCACCACCCCAACTAGCGGGGGATCGGAGACCCAGTACTTC. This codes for CASSTTPTSGGSETQYF.